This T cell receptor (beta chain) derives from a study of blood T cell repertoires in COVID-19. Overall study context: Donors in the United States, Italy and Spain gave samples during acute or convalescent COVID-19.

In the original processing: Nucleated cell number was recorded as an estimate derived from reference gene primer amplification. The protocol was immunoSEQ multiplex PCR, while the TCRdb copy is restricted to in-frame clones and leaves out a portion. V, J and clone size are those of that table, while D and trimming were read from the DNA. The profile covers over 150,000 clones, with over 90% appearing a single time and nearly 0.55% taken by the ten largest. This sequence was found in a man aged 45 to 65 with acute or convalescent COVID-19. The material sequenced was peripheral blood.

The CDR3: CASNSGYDEKLFF. For the CDR3, the DNA is TGTGCCAGCAACTCGGGATATGATGAAAAACTGTTTTTT. The chain recombines TRBV6-5 with TRBJ1-4; no definite D call. Germline V CDR1 and CDR2: MNHEY, SVGAGI. Trimming cost V 7 bases and J 6 bases, with 12 bases left between them. The CDR3 sequence is 13 residues long.